This TCR beta chain appears in the sequencing data of a study of a mutant IDH1 vaccine in newly diagnosed glioma. Time point here: week 11, during vaccination. All doses held 300 ug of mutant IDH1 20-mer peptide, with topical imiquimod. With respect to this clone: Antigen specificity is unknown.

TCRdb's copy holds only in-frame clones and misses some; the assay was immunoSEQ multiplex PCR. Among around 20,000 clones, under 90% were seen once, and the ten largest hold around 5.7%. V lost 0 bases, J lost 5 bases, and 14 bases lay in between. The CDR3 loop spans 15 amino acids. Per the germline V gene, CDR1 is LGHNA and CDR2 is YSLEER. The chain uses TRBV4-3 and TRBJ2-7; D might be TRBD2 (5 bases). The sequencing here drew on PBMCs, taken from a glioma patient whose treatment included an IDH1 peptide vaccine. This clonotype was obtained from a middle-aged woman with glioma. CDR3 residues: CASSQDPGMTHEQYF. The CDR3 bases are TGCGCCAGCAGCCAAGATCCGGGGATGACCCACGAGCAGTACTTC.